These 26 T cell receptor beta chains were all obtained from the same sample, sequenced in a study of blood T cell repertoires in COVID-19. Sequencing was performed with immunoSEQ multiplex PCR; in TCRdb, only in-frame clones are kept and a portion is missing. The data hold 150,000 to 200,000 clones, with approximately 95% observed a single time. What was sequenced was peripheral blood. These receptors came from a woman aged 45-65 years with acute or convalescent COVID-19.

The chain has TRBV6-5 and TRBJ2-7; D gene ambiguous. Looked up from germline, CDR1 is MNHEY and CDR2 is SVGAGI. This CDR3 has 15 amino acids. V gave up 2 bases and J gave up 1 base, with 12 bases separating them. In DNA form, the CDR3 reads TGTGCCAGCAGTTACACCCTAGACGGTTCCTACGAGCAGTACTTC. It encodes CASSYTLDGSYEQYF.

The chain couples TRBV28 to TRBJ2-1, with TRBD2 as a possible D gene (6 bases). The CDR3 contains 14 residues. V was clipped by 7 bases and J by 7 bases, with 17 bases between them. CDR1 is MDHEN, CDR2 SYDVKM, per germline. This CDR3 is CASIPSLAVNEQFF. The CDR3 coding sequence is TGTGCCAGCATTCCAAGTTTAGCGGTAAATGAGCAGTTCTTC.

This clone was picked up one time. J is TRBJ1-1 and V is TRBV18; 12 bases line up with TRBD1. CDR3 length: 18 residues. The junction had 15 bases not matched to a gene; V was cut back by 6 bases and J by 4 bases. CDR1 KGHSH and CDR2 LQKENI come from the germline V gene. CDR3 protein: CASSPLSGQGAGFTEAFF. The CDR3 DNA reads TGTGCCAGCTCCCCGTTATCGGGACAGGGGGCCGGTTTCACTGAAGCTTTCTTT. Drawing the rest from reference TRBV18 and TRBJ1-1, the complete variable domain is NAGVMQNPRHLVRRRGQEARLRCSPMKGHSHVYWYRQLPEEGLKFMVYLQKENIIDESGMPKERFSAEFPKEGPSILRIQQVVRGDSAAYFCASSPLSGQGAGFTEAFFGQGTRLTVV.

The chain carries TRBV10-3 and TRBJ1-2, with 7 bases that match TRBD1. Germline loops: CDR1 ENHRY, CDR2 SYGVKD. The CDR3 consists of 10 residues. Unmatched junction bases numbered 3, after V lost 10 bases and J lost 7 bases. In nucleotides, the CDR3 is TGTGCCACAAGGGACAGTGGCTACACCTTC. Its translation: CATRDSGYTF.

V is TRBV19 and J is TRBJ1-5, with 7 bases fitting TRBD1. Germline CDR1 LNHDA, CDR2 SQIVND (reference sequence). The CDR3 length is 14 residues. Trimming at V came to 5 bases and at J to 4 bases, leaving 5 bases not matched to a gene. DNA of the CDR3: TGTGCCAGTAGTCTCGGGACAGTTAATCAGCCCCAGCATTTT. It translates to CASSLGTVNQPQHF.

The chain is built from TRBV7-3 and TRBJ2-5; 7 nucleotides line up with TRBD2. The CDR3 runs to 14 residues. The V segment lost 1 base and the J segment 7 bases; nucleotides outside the gene matches: 6. Germline values: CDR1 SGHTA, CDR2 FQGTGA. The CDR3 region is CASSLSGGDGTQYF. The CDR3 DNA reads TGTGCCAGCAGCTTAAGCGGGGGAGATGGGACCCAGTACTTC.

The V gene is TRBV15, the J gene TRBJ2-7; unclear D gene. The CDR3 consists of 15 residues. V lost 1 base to trimming and J lost 3 bases, with 13 bases between them. Germline V gene lookup returns CDR1 LNHNV and CDR2 YYDKDF (reference sequence). This CDR3 is CATSRGSEISYEQYF. The CDR3 region has the DNA TGTGCCACCAGCAGAGGAAGCGAAATTAGCTACGAGCAGTACTTC.

The chain links TRBV29-1 to TRBJ2-2, with 7 bases lining up with TRBD1. The CDR3 has 13 residues. Unmatched junction bases numbered 1, after V lost 5 bases and J lost 1 base. Germline CDR1 is SQVTM and CDR2 is ANQGSEA. In DNA, the CDR3 is TGCAGCGTTAGGACAGGGAACACCGGGGAGCTGTTTTTT. It yields the protein CSVRTGNTGELFF.

This clone showed up just once. V is TRBV6-5 and J is TRBJ2-7; D uncertain. The germline gives CDR1 MNHEY, CDR2 SVGAGI. The CDR3 is 14 amino acids. V lost 7 bases to trimming and J lost 0 bases, with 13 bases between them. CDR3 sequence reads: CASIAEVSSYEQYF. In DNA, the CDR3 is TGTGCCAGCATAGCCGAGGTTTCCTCCTACGAGCAGTACTTC.

The chain uses TRBV15 and TRBJ1-2; no clear D. CDR3 length: 15 amino acids. The V and J ends lost 2 bases and 1 base respectively, with 11 bases between them. Germline V gene sequence: CDR1 LNHNV, CDR2 YYDKDF (reference sequence). The CDR3 nucleotides are TGTGCCACCAGCAGAACTACCGGGATTAACTATGGCTACACCTTC. Protein: CATSRTTGINYGYTF.

This chain joins TRBV10-1 and TRBJ1-5; D unclear. V was shortened by 7 bases and J by 7 bases, with 5 bases between the two germline ends. Germline V gene data show CDR1 as WNHNN and CDR2 as SYGVQD (reference sequence). CDR3 size: 10 residues. The CDR3: CASTQQPQHF. CDR3 in DNA: TGCGCCAGCACCCAACAGCCCCAGCATTTT.

This clone was found a few times. The rearrangement joins TRBV11-2 to TRBJ1-5; D perhaps matches TRBD1 (5 bases). In germline, CDR1 is SGHAT, CDR2 FQNNGV. The CDR3 extends over 13 amino acids. Trimming pared 4 bases from V and 6 bases from J, leaving 10 bases between. The CDR3 loop reads CASSSRRVQPQHF. The CDR3 DNA sequence: TGTGCCAGCAGCTCCCGCAGGGTTCAGCCCCAGCATTTT.

Only one count was recorded for this clone. The chain has TRBV9 and TRBJ1-2, with unresolved D. This CDR3 is 14 amino acids long. V lost 3 bases and J 4 bases, leaving 13 bases between the germline ends. Germline V CDR1 and CDR2: SGDLS, YYNGEE. This CDR3 reads CASSASPGVYGYTF. CDR3 DNA sequence: TGTGCCAGCAGCGCCTCCCCCGGGGTCTATGGCTACACCTTC.

The J gene is TRBJ2-1, the V gene TRBV5-1; a weak D match, TRBD2 (6 bases). The CDR3 consists of 17 residues. CDR1 and CDR2 from the germline V gene are SGHRS and YFSETQ. V was shortened by 5 bases and J by 2 bases, with 20 bases between the two germline ends. This CDR3 reads CASRGREMTRPYNEQFF. For the CDR3, the DNA is TGCGCCAGCAGGGGCCGGGAGATGACGAGGCCCTACAATGAGCAGTTCTTC.

This clone was detected only a few times. Written as DNA, the CDR3 is TGTGCAAGTCGCTTACCCCCAAAACGTGGGGGAGGTGGCTACACCTTC. Translation gives CASRLPPKRGGGGYTF. This sequence joins TRBV12-2 and TRBJ1-2. TRBV12-2 is a documented pseudogene. The CDR3 totals 16 residues.

The chain couples TRBV5-1 to TRBJ1-1, with 10 bases lining up with TRBD1. The CDR3 has 14 amino acids. The V segment lost 8 bases and the J segment 4 bases; nucleotides outside the gene matches: 8. The V gene's germline CDR1 is SGHRS and CDR2 YFSETQ. CDR3 sequence: CASGQGEYGTEAFF. The CDR3 nucleotides are TGCGCCAGTGGACAGGGGGAGTACGGCACTGAAGCTTTCTTT.

This chain joins TRBV19 and TRBJ2-7; weak D call: TRBD1 (5 bases). This CDR3 has 14 residues. Per the germline V gene, CDR1 is LNHDA and CDR2 is SQIVND (reference sequence). V lost 2 bases and J 0 bases, leaving 8 bases between the germline ends. The CDR3 loop is CASSITGSSYEQYF. DNA for the CDR3: TGTGCCAGTAGTATAACAGGTAGCTCCTACGAGCAGTACTTC.

J is TRBJ1-1 and V is TRBV28; D is uncertain. The V end lost 5 bases, the J end lost 11 bases, and 12 bases lay between the germline ends. Germline loops: CDR1 MDHEN, CDR2 SYDVKM. The CDR3 runs to 11 residues. In DNA form, the CDR3 reads TGTGCCAGCAGTGTAACCCCGGTCGCTTTCTTT. Protein: CASSVTPVAFF. The complete variable domain, with remaining parts taken from reference TRBV28 and TRBJ1-1, reads DVKVTQSSRYLVKRTGEKVFLECVQDMDHENMFWYRQDPGLGLRLIYFSYDVKMKEKGDIPEGYSVSREKKERFSLILESASTNQTSMYLCASSVTPVAFFGQGTRLTVV.

The chain employs TRBV9 and TRBJ2-3; a weak D match, TRBD1 (5 bases). Germline loops: CDR1 SGDLS, CDR2 YYNGEE. V lost 0 bases and J 1 base, leaving 9 bases between the germline ends. There are 15 residues in the CDR3. CDR3: CASSVEGARTDTQYF. The CDR3 DNA reads as TGTGCCAGCAGCGTAGAAGGGGCCCGCACAGATACGCAGTATTTT.

This chain connects TRBV5-8 to TRBJ1-1; D uncertain. Germline values: CDR1 SGHTS, CDR2 YDEGEE. The V gene lost 0 bases and the J gene lost 0 bases, with 9 bases spanning the gap. The CDR3 has 15 residues. The CDR3 loop reads CASSLETYMNTEAFF. CDR3 DNA sequence: TGTGCCAGCAGCTTGGAGACTTACATGAACACTGAAGCTTTCTTT.

This CDR3 is CASSAQGRNTGELFF. The CDR3 DNA reads as TGTGCCAGCAGCGCACAGGGGAGGAACACCGGGGAGCTGTTTTTT. V and J are TRBV11-2 and TRBJ2-2; 7 positions agree with TRBD1. The V gene's germline CDR1 is SGHAT and CDR2 FQNNGV. After removal of 5 bases from V and 1 base from J, the junction contained 4 bases not matched to a gene. The CDR3 is made up of 15 amino acids.

The chain joins TRBV27 to TRBJ2-3; D unresolved. Germline loops: CDR1 MNHEY, CDR2 SMNVEV (reference sequence). Trimming took 3 bases from V and 10 from J, leaving 14 bases between them. The CDR3 has 13 residues. CDR3 bases: TGTGCCAGCAGTTTCCGAGTTGCCACGGCGCAGTATTTT. Its protein is CASSFRVATAQYF.

V usage is TRBV3-1 (or the pseudogene TRBV3-2) and J usage is TRBJ2-5, with 7 positions matching TRBD1. This CDR3 has 17 residues. The ends lost 0 bases at V and 4 bases at J; junction bases unmatched: 11. Germline assignment: CDR1 LGHDT and CDR2 YNNKEL (reference sequence). The CDR3 spells CASSQDKQGERGETQYF. The CDR3 coding sequence is TGTGCCAGCAGCCAAGATAAGCAGGGGGAAAGAGGAGAGACCCAGTACTTC.

The CDR3: CASSWRGSAVGELFF. The CDR3 bases are TGTGCCAGTTCCTGGAGAGGGTCGGCCGTCGGGGAGCTGTTTTTT. The chain carries TRBV19 and TRBJ2-2, with a tentative D call TRBD2 (5 bases). V lost 8 bases, J lost 7 bases, and 20 bases lay in between. CDR3 length equals 15 residues. In germline, CDR1 is LNHDA, CDR2 SQIVND (reference sequence).

The V call is TRBV18, the J call TRBJ1-1, with D uncertain. The V end lost 3 bases, the J end lost 0 bases, and 8 bases lay between the germline ends. Germline V lookup: CDR1 KGHSH, CDR2 LQKENI. The CDR3 sequence is 14 residues long. For the CDR3, the DNA is TGTGCCAGCTCACCCCCAACTTTGAACACTGAAGCTTTCTTT. It encodes CASSPPTLNTEAFF.

The chain is built from TRBV19 and TRBJ1-3, with 7 bases matching TRBD1. Per germline, CDR1 LNHDA and CDR2 SQIVND (reference sequence). The CDR3 spans 15 residues. Trimming took 5 bases from V and 3 from J; bases not matched to a gene: 7. CDR3 region: CASSVRQGSGNTIYF. Written as DNA, the CDR3 is TGTGCCAGTAGTGTAAGACAGGGAAGTGGAAACACCATATATTTT.